These 19 T cell receptor beta chains share one sample of origin, sequenced in a study of blood T cell repertoires in COVID-19 (dated by TCRdb to 2020 to 2022). Library preparation employed the immunoSEQ multiplex PCR assay. This is the immuneACCESS table as TCRdb keeps it, with only in-frame sequences that have V and J called. A part of the clones is gone; compared with another copy, unresolved V genes explain less than half, and the rest is unexplained. Here the sample has about 66,000 clones; about nine tenths occur a single time. The ten most abundant clones make up approximately 1.5% of the sample. The sample taken for sequencing was peripheral blood. These receptors came from a man aged 60-69 years with acute or convalescent COVID-19.

The chain couples TRBV19 to TRBJ2-7; 8 positions agree with TRBD1. Germline-derived CDR1 and CDR2 are LNHDA and SQIVND (reference sequence). J lost 2 bases, V lost 5 bases, and 5 bases had no gene match. CDR3 length equals 14 residues. CDR3 DNA sequence: TGTGCCAGTAGTCCCGGACAGGGAACCTACGAGCAGTACTTC. Translation gives CASSPGQGTYEQYF.

The chain links TRBV6-6 to TRBJ1-1; D is possibly TRBD1 (5 bases). Germline assignment: CDR1 MNHNY and CDR2 SVGAGI (reference sequence). The CDR3 runs 15 residues. Trimming left V 6 bases short and J 3 bases short, with 17 bases between. CDR3 sequence: CASSRGGVDYTEAFF. The CDR3 DNA reads as TGTGCCAGCAGCCGCGGGGGGGTTGATTACACTGAAGCTTTCTTT.

This chain uses TRBV19 with TRBJ1-3; possibly TRBD1 for D (6 bases). The V and J ends lost 5 bases and 1 base respectively, with 18 bases between them. This CDR3 region has 17 residues. CDR1 and CDR2 from the germline V gene are LNHDA and SQIVND (reference sequence). The CDR3 sequence: CASSQPTGLSSGNTIYF. The CDR3 region has the DNA TGTGCCAGTAGTCAACCCACAGGGCTTTCATCTGGAAACACCATATATTTT.

The chain joins TRBV6-5 to TRBJ1-5, with D uncertain. Trimming left V 8 bases short and J 1 base short, with 9 bases between. Per germline, CDR1 MNHEY and CDR2 SVGAGI. The CDR3 consists of 13 residues. The CDR3: CASSTASNQPQHF. CDR3 bases: TGTGCCAGCTCCACAGCCAGCAATCAGCCCCAGCATTTT.

The chain is built from TRBV27 and TRBJ1-2; D perhaps matches TRBD1 (5 bases). From germline, CDR1 is MNHEY and CDR2 SMNVEV (reference sequence). There are 14 residues in the CDR3. Trimming shortened V by 3 bases and J by 4 bases, and 12 bases separated the two germline ends. The CDR3 sequence is CASSLTPDSYGYTF. For the CDR3, the DNA is TGTGCCAGCAGTTTGACCCCCGACAGCTATGGCTACACCTTC.

The chain combines TRBV5-1 with TRBJ2-4; D is unclear. This CDR3 has 13 amino acids. Germline CDR1 SGHRS, CDR2 YFSETQ. Trimming shortened V by 2 bases and J by 4 bases, and 7 bases separated the two germline ends. The CDR3 bases are TGCGCCAGCAGCTTTGACGGGAAAAACATTCAGTACTTC. Protein product: CASSFDGKNIQYF.

V and J are TRBV24-1 and TRBJ2-7; 7 nucleotides line up with TRBD1. The CDR3 has 17 residues. With V trimmed by 6 bases and J by 3 bases, 16 bases remained unmatched. Germline loops: CDR1 KGHDR, CDR2 SFDVKD. CDR3 coding DNA: TGTGCCACCAGTCTACCCCAGCAGAACGGACAGGACTACGAGCAGTACTTC. It is translated as CATSLPQQNGQDYEQYF.

This sequence joins TRBV9 and TRBJ2-1; TRBD2 is a possible D gene (5 bases). V lost 4 bases to trimming and J lost 3 bases, with 14 bases between them. Germline V gene data show CDR1 as SGDLS and CDR2 as YYNGEE. This CDR3 comprises 15 residues. The DNA of the CDR3 is TGTGCCAGCAGCCCAGACACTAGAGTCTACAATGAGCAGTTCTTC. It translates to CASSPDTRVYNEQFF.

The chain is built from TRBV24-1 and TRBJ2-2; a weak D match, TRBD2 (5 bases). The CDR3 sequence is 15 residues long. V shed 5 bases and J shed 4 bases, with 13 bases lying between them. The germline CDR1 and CDR2 sequences are KGHDR and SFDVKD. The CDR3 protein is CATSGAQRITGELFF. The CDR3 nucleotides read TGTGCCACCAGTGGAGCGCAGCGGATCACCGGGGAGCTGTTTTTT.

V gene TRBV21-1 combines with J gene TRBJ2-3; the table's TRBD2 call for D was not verified on the DNA. TRBV21-1 is a known pseudogene. The CDR3 loop spans 19 amino acids. CDR3 sequence: CASSPSKTSGGPGTDTQYF. The CDR3 DNA follows: TGTGCCAGCAGCCCCTCAAAGACTAGCGGGGGGCCGGGCACAGATACGCAGTATTTT.

This clone was picked up one time. This chain joins TRBV5-1 and TRBJ2-4, with D perhaps TRBD2 (6 bases). The CDR3 runs to 13 residues. V lost 4 bases and J lost 8, with 13 bases in between. Per the germline V gene, CDR1 is SGHRS and CDR2 is YFSETQ. The CDR3 sequence is CASSPGLLDIQYF. CDR3 nucleotides: TGCGCCAGCAGCCCGGGACTTTTAGACATTCAGTACTTC.

This chain uses TRBV5-1 with TRBJ2-7, with D possibly matching TRBD1 (6 bases). The CDR3 has 16 residues. Between the trimmed V and J ends, which lost 1 base and 6 bases, there was a span of 20 bases. Germline CDR1 is SGHRS and CDR2 is YFSETQ. The CDR3 region is CASSLTYSQGSSEQYF. In DNA, the CDR3 is TGCGCCAGCAGCTTGACCTATTCACAGGGATCCAGCGAGCAGTACTTC.

This clone was observed once. This chain connects TRBV11-2 to TRBJ1-4; D remains unclear. There are 16 residues in the CDR3. Germline CDR1 and CDR2: SGHAT and FQNNGV. The ends were cut back, 6 bases at V and 0 bases at J, with 14 bases in the middle. The CDR3 DNA reads TGTGCCAGCAGTTCTCAGGAGAGGGCAACTAATGAAAAACTGTTTTTT. Its protein product is CASSSQERATNEKLFF.

The V call is TRBV7-2, the J call TRBJ2-1, with D unresolved. Germline V lookup: CDR1 SGHTA, CDR2 FQGNSA. The CDR3 runs to 14 residues. Deletions cut 1 base from V and 0 bases from J, with 4 bases between. CDR3: CASSLGSSYNEQFF. DNA for the CDR3: TGTGCCAGCAGCTTAGGGAGCTCCTACAATGAGCAGTTCTTC.

The rearrangement joins TRBV5-1 to TRBJ2-3, with 7 bases aligning to TRBD2. V lost 0 bases to trimming and J lost 0 bases; unmatched junction nucleotides: 7. The CDR3 has 17 residues. Germline CDR1 is SGHRS and CDR2 is YFSETQ. CDR3 in amino acids: CASSLVLADDSTDTQYF. Here the CDR3 DNA reads TGCGCCAGCAGCTTGGTGCTAGCGGATGATAGCACAGATACGCAGTATTTT.

This chain uses TRBV18 with TRBJ1-2; D unclear. Trimming stripped 3 bases from V and 1 base from J, with 9 bases between. There are 14 residues in the CDR3. CDR1 and CDR2 (germline): KGHSH, LQKENI. In DNA form, the CDR3 reads TGTGCCAGCTCACCGGCACAGTTTAACTATGGCTACACCTTC. It specifies CASSPAQFNYGYTF.

The CDR3 sequence is CASSGGLPGGNEQFF. The DNA for the CDR3 is TGCGCCAGCAGCGGGGGACTCCCGGGGGGAAATGAGCAGTTCTTC. The chain carries TRBV5-1 and TRBJ2-1; 7 nucleotides agree with TRBD2. Germline V gene data show CDR1 as SGHRS and CDR2 as YFSETQ. J gave up 7 bases and V 4 bases, and 11 bases lay outside the gene matches. CDR3 length: 15 amino acids.

The chain joins TRBV6-5 to TRBJ1-4; perhaps TRBD1 as D (6 bases). Germline-derived CDR1 and CDR2 are MNHEY and SVGAGI. V gave up 4 bases and J gave up 11 bases, with 17 bases separating them. The CDR3 has 14 residues. The CDR3 is CASSLTGLMGKLFF. In DNA, the CDR3 is TGTGCCAGCAGTTTAACAGGGCTCATGGGGAAACTGTTTTTT.

The chain combines TRBV19 with TRBJ1-5, with 8 bases that match TRBD1. The V gene's germline CDR1 is LNHDA and CDR2 SQIVND (reference sequence). Trimming at V came to 3 bases and at J to 8 bases, leaving 12 bases not matched to a gene. There are 16 residues in the CDR3. The CDR3 here is CASSMGTGRLGEPQHF. The DNA of the CDR3 is TGTGCCAGTAGTATGGGGACAGGCCGCCTAGGGGAGCCCCAGCATTTT.